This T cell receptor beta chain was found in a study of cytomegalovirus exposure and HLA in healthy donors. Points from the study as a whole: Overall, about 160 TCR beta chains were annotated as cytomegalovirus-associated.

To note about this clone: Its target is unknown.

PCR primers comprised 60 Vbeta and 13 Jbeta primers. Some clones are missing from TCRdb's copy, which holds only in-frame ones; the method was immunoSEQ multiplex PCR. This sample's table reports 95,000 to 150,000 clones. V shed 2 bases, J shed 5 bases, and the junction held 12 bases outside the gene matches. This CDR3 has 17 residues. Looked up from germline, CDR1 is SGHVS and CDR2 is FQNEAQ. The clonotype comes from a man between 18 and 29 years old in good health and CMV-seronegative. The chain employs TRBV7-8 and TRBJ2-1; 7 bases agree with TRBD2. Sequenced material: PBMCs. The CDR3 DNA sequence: TGTGCCAGCAGCTTAAACTCCCCCCGAGCGGGAAACAATGAGCAGTTCTTC. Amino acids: CASSLNSPRAGNNEQFF.